This TCR beta chain was observed in a study of beta chain features in type 1 diabetes. Study-level background: Across every sample, 85 million to 120 million sorted cells were examined in total.

TCRB transcripts that were expressed got sequenced, as all of the isolated RNA had been reverse transcribed. The assay was immunoSEQ multiplex PCR, and TCRdb's table has in-frame clones only and misses some. This table holds 300,000 to 450,000 clones, 8.5% to 10% found once. Study results and limitations: In the patient group, naive, central memory and Treg TCRB repertoires seemed more alike than in the healthy donor group. Type 1 diabetes patients had TCRB CDR3s that were shorter (moderately but significantly so) in all four CD4+ subsets.

This clone occurred a few times. Its antigen remains unidentified. This CDR3 is 13 amino acids long. Trimming at V came to 1 base and at J to 7 bases, leaving 2 bases not matched to a gene. Germline CDR1 GTSNPN, CDR2 SVGIG (reference sequence). The V and J genes are TRBV30 and TRBJ2-1, with 9 bases aligning to TRBD1. The specimen was central memory CD4+ T cells from blood. The source of this sequence is a man aged 25 to 45 with type 1 diabetes. Here the CDR3 reads CAWSGGQGNEQFF. The CDR3 DNA follows: TGTGCCTGGAGTGGAGGACAGGGGAATGAGCAGTTCTTC. Using reference TRBV30 and TRBJ2-1 for the parts outside the CDR3, the full variable domain is SQTIHQWPATLVQPVGSPLSLECTVEGTSNPNLYWYRQAAGRGLQLLFYSVGIGQISSEVPQNLSASRPQDRQFILSSKKLLLSDSGFYLCAWSGGQGNEQFFGPGTRLTVL.